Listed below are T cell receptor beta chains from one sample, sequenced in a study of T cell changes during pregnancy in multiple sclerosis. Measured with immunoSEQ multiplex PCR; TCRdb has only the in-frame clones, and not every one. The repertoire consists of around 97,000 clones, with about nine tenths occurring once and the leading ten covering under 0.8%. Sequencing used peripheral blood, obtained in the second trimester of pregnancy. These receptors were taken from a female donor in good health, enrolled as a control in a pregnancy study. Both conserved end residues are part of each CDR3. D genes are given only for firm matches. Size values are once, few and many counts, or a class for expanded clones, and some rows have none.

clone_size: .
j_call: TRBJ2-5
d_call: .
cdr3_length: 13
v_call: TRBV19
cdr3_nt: TGTGCCAGCAACACCGGGCAGGGAGAGACCCAGTACTTC
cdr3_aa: CASNTGQGETQYF

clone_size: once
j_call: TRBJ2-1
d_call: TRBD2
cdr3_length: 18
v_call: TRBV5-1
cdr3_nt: TGCGCCAGCAGCTGGACTAGCGGGAGCCTCGTGGAGGGCAATGAGCAGTTCTTC
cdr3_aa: CASSWTSGSLVEGNEQFF

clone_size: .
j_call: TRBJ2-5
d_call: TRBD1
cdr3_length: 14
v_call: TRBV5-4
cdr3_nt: TGTGCCAGCAGCATGACAGGGAACCAAGAGACCCAGTACTTC
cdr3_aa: CASSMTGNQETQYF

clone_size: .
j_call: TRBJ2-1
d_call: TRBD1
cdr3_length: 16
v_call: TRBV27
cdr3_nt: TGTGCCAGCAGTTCCACAGGGGCGCAGAACTACAATGAGCAGTTCTTC
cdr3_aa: CASSSTGAQNYNEQFF

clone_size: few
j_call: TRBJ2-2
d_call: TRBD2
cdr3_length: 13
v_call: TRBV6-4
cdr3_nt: TGTGCCAGCAGTGACGGGGGGGCCGGGGAGCTGTTTTTT
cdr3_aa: CASSDGGAGELFF

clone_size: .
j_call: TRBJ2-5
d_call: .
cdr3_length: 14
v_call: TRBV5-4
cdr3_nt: TGTGCCAGCAGCTTGGCCTACTCCGAGGAGACCCAGTACTTC
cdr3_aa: CASSLAYSEETQYF

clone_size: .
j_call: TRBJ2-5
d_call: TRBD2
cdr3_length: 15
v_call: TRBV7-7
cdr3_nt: TGTGCCAGCAGCTCGGGGACTAGCGGCCAAGAGACCCAGTACTTC
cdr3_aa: CASSSGTSGQETQYF

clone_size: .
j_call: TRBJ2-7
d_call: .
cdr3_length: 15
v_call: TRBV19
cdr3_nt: TGTGCCAGTAGTAACTCAGGGGCTAGATCCTACGAGCAGTACTTC
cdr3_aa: CASSNSGARSYEQYF

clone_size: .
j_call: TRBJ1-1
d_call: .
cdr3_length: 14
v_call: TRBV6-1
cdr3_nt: TGTGCCAGCAAAAAAGAGGGCCTGAACACTGAAGCTTTCTTT
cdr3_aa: CASKKEGLNTEAFF

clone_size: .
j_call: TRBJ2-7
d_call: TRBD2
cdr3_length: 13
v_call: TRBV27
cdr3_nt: TGTGCCAGCAGGCTAGCGGGGGGCTACGAGCAGTACTTC
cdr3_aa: CASRLAGGYEQYF